One and the same sample provided the 2 T cell receptor beta chains below, sequenced in a study of T-cell reconstitution after alpha-beta-depleted transplantation in children. Preparing the TCRbeta library involved the use of unique molecular identifiers. One entry per CDR3 protein, called by TCRdb with MiXCR from the PCR reads. This table holds hundreds of thousands of distinct CDR3 sequences, over 10% found once. Sequencing used PBMCs, mostly from graft donor cells, obtained 360 days after TCRalphabeta/CD19-depleted stem cell transplant. The source is a male patient aged 10 to 17 who had a stem cell transplant for acute myeloid leukemia, so the T cells may come from the graft donor.

J is TRBJ2-7 and V is TRBV11-1; the D gene is possibly TRBD2 (6 bases). V lost 5 bases and J lost 2, with 25 bases in between. Germline V lookup: CDR1 SGHAT, CDR2 FQDESV (reference sequence). The CDR3 length is 18 residues. CDR3 region: CASSPWGSGGKRAYEQYF. DNA of the CDR3: TGTGCCAGCAGCCCTTGGGGTAGCGGTGGCAAGCGGGCCTACGAGCAGTACTTC.

The chain combines TRBV20-1 with TRBJ2-7; 12 bases agree with TRBD2. Germline-derived CDR1 and CDR2 are DFQATT and SNEGSKA (reference sequence). The CDR3 totals 16 residues. The V gene end was trimmed by 0 bases and the J gene end by 7 bases; junction bases not matched to a gene: 10. Here the CDR3 DNA reads TGCAGTGCTAGAGACCCACTAGCGGGAGGATTCGGGGAGCAGTACTTC. As protein: CSARDPLAGGFGEQYF.